This T cell receptor beta chain was captured by sequencing in a study of blood T cell repertoires in COVID-19. Study summary: The study drew acute and convalescent COVID-19 samples from the United States, Italy and Spain. Sample material is recorded as cDNA or gDNA derived from T cells, B-cell-depleted T cells, or PBMCs.

V was clipped by 4 bases and J by 4 bases; unmatched bases: 4. Germline values: CDR1 MNHEY, CDR2 SVGEGT. The CDR3 extends over 15 amino acids. In the original processing: The authors estimated nucleated cell counts from reference gene primer amplification. Only in-frame clones appear in the TCRdb table, and some are missing; sequencing was by immunoSEQ multiplex PCR. The V and J calls and clone size are taken from that table; D and trimming were inferred from the DNA. In the table there are over 30,000 clones, 83% of which are singletons. The V and J genes are TRBV6-2 or TRBV6-3 and TRBJ2-2; 9 bases line up with TRBD1. This sequence originates from a man aged 45-65 years with acute or convalescent COVID-19. Sequences were obtained from peripheral blood. CDR3 sequence (DNA): TGTGCCAGCAGTTCGACAGGGGGTGTCACCGGGGAGCTGTTTTTT. This translates into CASSSTGGVTGELFF.